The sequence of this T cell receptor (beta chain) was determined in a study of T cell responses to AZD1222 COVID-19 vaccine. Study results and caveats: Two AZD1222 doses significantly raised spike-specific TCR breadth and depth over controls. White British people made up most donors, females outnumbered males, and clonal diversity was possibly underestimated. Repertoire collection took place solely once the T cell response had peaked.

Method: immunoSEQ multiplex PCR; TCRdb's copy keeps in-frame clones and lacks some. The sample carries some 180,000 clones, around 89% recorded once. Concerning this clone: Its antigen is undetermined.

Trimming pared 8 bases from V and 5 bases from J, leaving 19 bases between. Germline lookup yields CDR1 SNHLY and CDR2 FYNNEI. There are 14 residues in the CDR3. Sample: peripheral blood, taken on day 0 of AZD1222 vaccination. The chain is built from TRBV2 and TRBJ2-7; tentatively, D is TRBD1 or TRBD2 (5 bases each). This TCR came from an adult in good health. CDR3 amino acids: CASLGGWGNNEQYF. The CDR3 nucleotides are TGTGCCAGCCTGGGCGGGTGGGGGAATAACGAGCAGTACTTC.